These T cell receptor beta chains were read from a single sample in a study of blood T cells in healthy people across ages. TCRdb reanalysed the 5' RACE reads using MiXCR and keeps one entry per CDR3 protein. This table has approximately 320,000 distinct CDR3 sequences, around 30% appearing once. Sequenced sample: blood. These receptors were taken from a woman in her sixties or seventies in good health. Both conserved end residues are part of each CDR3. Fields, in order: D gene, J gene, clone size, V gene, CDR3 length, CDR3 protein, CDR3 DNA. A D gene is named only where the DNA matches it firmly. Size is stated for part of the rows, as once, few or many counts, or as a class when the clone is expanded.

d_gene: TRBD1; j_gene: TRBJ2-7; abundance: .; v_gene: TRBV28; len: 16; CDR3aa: CASTRTGGLGSYEQYF; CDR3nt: TGTGCCAGCACCCGGACAGGGGGTCTAGGGTCCTACGAGCAGTACTTC
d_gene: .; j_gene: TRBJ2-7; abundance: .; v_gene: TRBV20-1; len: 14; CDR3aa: CSAIRGQGSSQQYF; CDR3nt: TGCAGTGCTATAAGAGGCCAAGGGAGTTCCCAGCAGTACTTC
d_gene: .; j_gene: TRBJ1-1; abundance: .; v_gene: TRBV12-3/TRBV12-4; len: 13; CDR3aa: CASSFGRYTEAFF; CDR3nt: TGTGCCAGCAGTTTCGGTCGATACACTGAAGCTTTCTTT
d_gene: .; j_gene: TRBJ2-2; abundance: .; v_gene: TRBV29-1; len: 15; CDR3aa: CSVSGPTVGTGELFF; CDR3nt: TGCAGCGTTTCCGGGCCAACGGTAGGGACCGGGGAGCTGTTTTTT
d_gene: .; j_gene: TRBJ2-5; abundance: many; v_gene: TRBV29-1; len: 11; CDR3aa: CSVAGVGTQYF; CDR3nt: TGCAGCGTTGCGGGGGTTGGGACCCAGTACTTC
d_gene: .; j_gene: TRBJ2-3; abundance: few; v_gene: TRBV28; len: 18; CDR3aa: CASSAFILRRTQGDTQYF; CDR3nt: TGTGCCAGCAGTGCATTTATTCTCCGGCGGACCCAGGGAGATACGCAGTATTTT
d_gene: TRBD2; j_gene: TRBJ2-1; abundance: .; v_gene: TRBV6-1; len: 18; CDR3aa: CASSEGGLAGSLYNEQFF; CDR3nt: TGTGCCAGCAGTGAAGGGGGACTAGCGGGAAGCTTATACAATGAGCAGTTCTTC
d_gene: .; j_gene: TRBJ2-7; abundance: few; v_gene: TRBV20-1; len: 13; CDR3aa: CSAEQGTTHEQYF; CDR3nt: TGCAGTGCCGAACAGGGAACCACCCACGAGCAGTACTTC
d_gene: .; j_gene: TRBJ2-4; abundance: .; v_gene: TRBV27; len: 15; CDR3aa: CASSSRNYDGNIQYF; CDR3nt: TGTGCCAGCAGTTCGCGTAACTACGACGGAAACATTCAGTACTTC
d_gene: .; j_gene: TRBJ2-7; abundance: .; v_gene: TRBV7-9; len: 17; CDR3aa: CASSSTKETGLNYEQYF; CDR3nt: TGTGCCAGCAGCTCTACGAAAGAAACGGGACTGAACTACGAGCAGTACTTC
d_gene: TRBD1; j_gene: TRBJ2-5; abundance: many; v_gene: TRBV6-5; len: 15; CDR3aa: CASSSTGGWGETQYF; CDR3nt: TGTGCCAGCAGTTCGACAGGGGGTTGGGGAGAGACCCAGTACTTC
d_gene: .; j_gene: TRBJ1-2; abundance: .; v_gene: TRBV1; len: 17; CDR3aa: CTSSQDIRTGGSYGYTF; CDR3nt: TGCACCAGCAGCCAGGACATACGTACAGGGGGCAGCTATGGCTACACCTTC
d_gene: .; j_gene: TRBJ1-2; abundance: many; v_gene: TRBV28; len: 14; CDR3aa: CASSLVTGSFGYTF; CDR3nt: TGTGCCAGCAGTTTAGTAACAGGGTCTTTCGGCTACACCTTC
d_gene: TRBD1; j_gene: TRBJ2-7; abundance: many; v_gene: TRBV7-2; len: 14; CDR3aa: CASSLGTGHYEQYF; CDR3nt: TGTGCCAGCAGCTTAGGGACAGGGCACTACGAGCAGTACTTC
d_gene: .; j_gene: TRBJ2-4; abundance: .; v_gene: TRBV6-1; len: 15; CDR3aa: CASSTSVGSKNIQYF; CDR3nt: TGTGCCAGCAGTACCTCCGTTGGATCCAAAAACATTCAGTACTTC
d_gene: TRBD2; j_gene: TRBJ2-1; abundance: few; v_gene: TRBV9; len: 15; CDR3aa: CASSVGTSGSYEQFF; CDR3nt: TGTGCCAGCAGCGTAGGCACTAGCGGGAGTTATGAGCAGTTCTTC
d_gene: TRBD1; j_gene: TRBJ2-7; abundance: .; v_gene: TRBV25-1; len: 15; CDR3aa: CASSAPGTGTYEQYF; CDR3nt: TGTGCCAGCAGTGCCCCCGGGACAGGGACCTACGAGCAGTACTTC
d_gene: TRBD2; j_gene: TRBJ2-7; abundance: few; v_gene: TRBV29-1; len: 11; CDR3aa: CSVGGGYEQYF; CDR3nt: TGCAGCGTTGGGGGGGGCTACGAGCAGTACTTC
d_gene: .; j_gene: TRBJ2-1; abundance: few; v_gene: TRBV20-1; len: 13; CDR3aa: CSATWTVNNEQFF; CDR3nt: TGCAGTGCTACCTGGACTGTCAACAATGAGCAGTTCTTC
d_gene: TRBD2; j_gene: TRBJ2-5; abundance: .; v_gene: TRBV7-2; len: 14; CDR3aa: CASSSGRRGNEQSF; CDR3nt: TGTGCCAGCAGTAGCGGGAGGAGGGGCAATGAGCAGTCCTTC
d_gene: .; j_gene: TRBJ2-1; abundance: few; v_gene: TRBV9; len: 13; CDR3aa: CASSVEGYNEQFF; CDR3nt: TGTGCCAGCAGCGTAGAGGGATACAATGAGCAGTTCTTC
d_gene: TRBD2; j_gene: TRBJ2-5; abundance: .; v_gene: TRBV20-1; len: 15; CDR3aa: CSAARLAGVLETQYF; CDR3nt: TGCAGTGCTGCCCGACTAGCGGGAGTCCTGGAGACCCAGTACTTC
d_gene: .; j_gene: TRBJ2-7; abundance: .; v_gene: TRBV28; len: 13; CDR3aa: CASNYRGTYEQYF; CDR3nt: TGTGCCAGCAACTACCGGGGCACATACGAGCAGTACTTC
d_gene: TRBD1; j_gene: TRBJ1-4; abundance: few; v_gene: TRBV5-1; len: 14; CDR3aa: CASSYGTAGEKLFF; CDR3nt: TGCGCCAGCAGCTACGGGACAGCGGGTGAAAAACTGTTTTTT
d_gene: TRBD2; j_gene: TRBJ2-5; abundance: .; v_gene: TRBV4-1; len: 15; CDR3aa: CASSQTGLAVETQYF; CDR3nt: TGCGCCAGCAGCCAAACGGGACTAGCGGTGGAGACCCAGTACTTC
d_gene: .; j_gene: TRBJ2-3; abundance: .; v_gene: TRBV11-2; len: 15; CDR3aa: CASSLIPGATDTQYF; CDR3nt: TGTGCCAGCAGCCTGATTCCCGGGGCAACAGATACGCAGTATTTT
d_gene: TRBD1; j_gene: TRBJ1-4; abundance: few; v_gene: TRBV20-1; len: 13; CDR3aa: CSAFHRGTEKLFF; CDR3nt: TGCAGTGCTTTTCACAGGGGGACAGAAAAACTGTTTTTT
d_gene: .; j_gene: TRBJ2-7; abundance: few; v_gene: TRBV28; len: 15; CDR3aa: CASSSLGVDGTEQYF; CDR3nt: TGTGCCAGCAGCTCCCTCGGGGTGGATGGAACCGAGCAGTACTTC
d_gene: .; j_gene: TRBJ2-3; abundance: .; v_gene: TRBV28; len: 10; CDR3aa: CASRGDTQYF; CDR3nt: TGTGCCAGCCGGGGAGATACGCAGTATTTT
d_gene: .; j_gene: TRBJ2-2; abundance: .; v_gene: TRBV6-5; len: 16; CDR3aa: CASSYSRTVNTGELFF; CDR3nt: TGTGCCAGCAGTTACTCTCGGACAGTGAACACCGGGGAGCTGTTTTTT
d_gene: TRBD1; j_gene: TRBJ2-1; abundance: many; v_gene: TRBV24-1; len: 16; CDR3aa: CATKSSQDRGKGEQFF; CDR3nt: TGTGCCACCAAAAGTTCCCAGGACAGGGGGAAAGGTGAGCAGTTCTTC